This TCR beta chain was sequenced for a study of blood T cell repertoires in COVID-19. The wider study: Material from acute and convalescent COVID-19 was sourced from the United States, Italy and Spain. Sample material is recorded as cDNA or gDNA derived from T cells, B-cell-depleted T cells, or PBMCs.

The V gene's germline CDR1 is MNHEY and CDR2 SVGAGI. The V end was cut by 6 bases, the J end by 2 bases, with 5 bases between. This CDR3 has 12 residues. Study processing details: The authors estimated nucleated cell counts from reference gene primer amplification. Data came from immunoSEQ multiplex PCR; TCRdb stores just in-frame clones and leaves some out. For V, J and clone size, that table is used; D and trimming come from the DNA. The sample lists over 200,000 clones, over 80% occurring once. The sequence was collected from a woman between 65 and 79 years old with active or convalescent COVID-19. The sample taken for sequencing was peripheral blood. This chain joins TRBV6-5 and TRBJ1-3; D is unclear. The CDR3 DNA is TGTGCCAGCAGAGCGCCTGGAAACACCATATATTTT. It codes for CASRAPGNTIYF.